This T cell receptor (beta chain) came from a study of neoadjuvant anti-PD-1 for oral cavity cancer. Sequencing used immunoSEQ multiplex PCR; TCRdb keeps in-frame clones, though not all of them. The sample carries 14,000 or so clones, 62% recorded once. This CDR3 has 14 residues. The germline gives CDR1 SGHVS, CDR2 FQNEAQ. With V trimmed by 2 bases and J by 5 bases, 3 bases remained unmatched. This receptor was identified in a person between 40 and 85 years old with oral cavity squamous cell carcinoma. Sample: PBMCs, taken before nivolumab (anti-PD-1) treatment. This chain links TRBV7-8 with TRBJ2-5; TRBD2 aligns across 9 bases. CDR3 region: CASSLSGRWETQYF. The CDR3 bases are TGTGCCAGCAGCTTAAGCGGGAGGTGGGAGACCCAGTACTTC.